The 31 T cell receptor beta chains reported below all come from one sample, sequenced in a study of T and B cells in COVID-19 patients. From blood, about 240-550 ng of genomic DNA served as TRB template. Multiplex PCR with BIOMED2 TRB-A/B primer pools amplified TRB rearrangements. Each CDR3 protein is one row after TCRdb ran MiXCR on the multiplex PCR reads. The sample comprises approximately 11,000 distinct CDR3 sequences, just under 30% of which are singletons, and 25% to 35% rests with the top ten. The material sequenced was blood. The receptors stem from a human donor who had recovered from COVID-19.

The table lists this clonotype with a few counts. This chain joins TRBV5-1 and TRBJ2-3, with D possibly TRBD2 on 6 matching bases. Germline CDR1 SGHRS, CDR2 YFSETQ. The V end was cut by 4 bases, the J end by 0 bases, with 15 bases between. CDR3 size: 16 residues. In nucleotides, the CDR3 is TGCGCCAGCAGCCCGCAACTAGCCCTTAGCACAGATACGCAGTATTTT. This codes for CASSPQLALSTDTQYF. The variable domain in full, completed from reference TRBV5-1 and TRBJ2-3, reads KAGVTQTPRYLIKTRGQQVTLSCSPISGHRSVSWYQQTPGQGLQFLFEYFSETQRNKGNFPGRFSGRQFSNSRSEMNVSTLELGDSALYLCASSPQLALSTDTQYFGPGTRLTVL.

This sequence joins TRBV5-1 and TRBJ2-7, with 13 bases fitting TRBD2. The germline CDR1 and CDR2 sequences are SGHRS and YFSETQ. The CDR3 spans 18 residues. V was pared by 7 bases and J by 3 bases, with 16 bases of the junction left unmatched. CDR3 in amino acids: CASSKGLAGEVRGYEQYF. The CDR3 coding sequence is TGCGCCAGCTCCAAAGGACTAGCGGGAGAGGTAAGGGGCTACGAGCAGTACTTC.

The V and J genes are TRBV6-1 and TRBJ1-1, with D unresolved. The CDR3 contains 13 residues. Trimming stripped 2 bases from V and 8 bases from J, with 12 bases between. Germline loops: CDR1 MNHNS, CDR2 SASEGT. The CDR3 DNA sequence: TGTGCCAGCAGTGAAACCCGGGAAAGGGAAGCTTTCTTT. It specifies CASSETREREAFF.

The gene calls are TRBV6-5 and TRBJ2-7, with 11 bases matching TRBD2. This CDR3 is built from 14 residues. The trim removed 6 bases at V and 8 bases at J, leaving 9 bases unmatched. In germline, CDR1 is MNHEY, CDR2 SVGAGI. CDR3 sequence reads: CASRLETSGTQQYF. The CDR3, as DNA: TGTGCCAGCAGACTCGAGACTAGCGGGACACAGCAGTACTTC.

This clonotype is medium-sized (0.01 to 0.1%) within its sample. The rearrangement joins TRBV11-1 to TRBJ2-5, with 8 bases that match TRBD2. V was clipped by 5 bases and J by 5 bases; unmatched bases: 10. This CDR3 is built from 15 residues. Germline V gives CDR1 SGHAT, CDR2 FQDESV (reference sequence). The CDR3, as DNA: TGTGCCAGCAGCCCCTACAGCGGGAGTGCCGAGACCCAGTACTTC. Translating gives CASSPYSGSAETQYF. Full variable domain (remainder filled in from reference TRBV11-1 and TRBJ2-5): EAEVAQSPRYKITEKSQAVAFWCDPISGHATLYWYRQILGQGPELLVQFQDESVVDDSQLPKDRFSAERLKGVDSTLKIQPAELGDSAMYLCASSPYSGSAETQYFGPGTRLLVL.

This chain uses TRBV27 with TRBJ2-1; TRBD1 matches at 8 bases. The CDR3 length is 15 residues. Trimming cost V 5 bases and J 5 bases; bases outside gene matches: 8. The V gene's germline CDR1 is MNHEY and CDR2 SMNVEV (reference sequence). The CDR3 reads CASSKRQGQDNEQFF. CDR3 in DNA: TGTGCCAGCAGTAAAAGACAGGGGCAGGACAATGAGCAGTTCTTC.

This clonotype was detected a few times. This chain uses TRBV7-9 with TRBJ2-1; 7 nucleotides align to TRBD2. The CDR3 consists of 16 residues. V shed 8 bases, J shed 3 bases, and the junction held 13 bases outside the gene matches. CDR1 and CDR2 from the germline V gene are SEHNR and FQNEAQ (reference sequence). The CDR3 DNA sequence: TGTGCCAGCCTGGGCCCTGGACTAGTGATCTACAATGAGCAGTTCTTC. Translation gives CASLGPGLVIYNEQFF.

The chain is built from TRBV5-6 and TRBJ1-2; no firm D call. Trimming took 1 base from V and 2 from J, leaving 12 bases between them. The CDR3 spans 15 residues. Germline values: CDR1 SGHDT, CDR2 YYEEEE. The CDR3, as DNA: TGTGCCAGCAGCTTGTTTGGAACTGGGAACTATGGCTACACCTTC. This translates into CASSLFGTGNYGYTF. Full variable domain (missing parts from reference TRBV5-6 and TRBJ1-2): DAGVTQSPTHLIKTRGQQVTLRCSPKSGHDTVSWYQQALGQGPQFIFQYYEEEERQRGNFPDRFSGHQFPNYSSELNVNALLLGDSALYLCASSLFGTGNYGYTFGSGTRLTVV.

The rearrangement joins TRBV6-1 to TRBJ2-1; D gene ambiguous. Germline V lookup: CDR1 MNHNS, CDR2 SASEGT. The CDR3 totals 12 residues. V gave up 2 bases and J gave up 10 bases, with 9 bases separating them. The CDR3 is CASSEYISEQFF. DNA of the CDR3: TGTGCCAGCAGTGAATACATTAGCGAGCAGTTCTTC.

The CDR3 DNA reads as TGTGCCAGCAGTTTCGGGCCGACTGGAGGGACCCAGTACTTC. Its translation: CASSFGPTGGTQYF. The chain carries TRBV12-3 or TRBV12-4 and TRBJ2-5; weak D call: TRBD2 (5 bases). V was pared by 3 bases and J by 7 bases, with 15 bases between. The CDR3 length is 14 residues.

The chain couples TRBV5-6 to TRBJ2-3; the match to TRBD2 covers 11 bases. J gave up 4 bases and V 6 bases, and 10 bases lay outside the gene matches. Germline assignment: CDR1 SGHDT and CDR2 YYEEEE. The CDR3 is 16 residues long. The DNA for the CDR3 is TGTGCCAGCACCTTAGCGGGAGGGCTTCTGTCAGATACGCAGTATTTT. It encodes CASTLAGGLLSDTQYF.

The chain carries TRBV7-2 and TRBJ1-2; tentatively, D is TRBD1 (6 bases). The CDR3 length is 13 residues. Germline CDR1 is SGHTA and CDR2 is FQGNSA. The V gene lost 1 base and the J gene lost 4 bases, with 7 bases spanning the gap. This CDR3 reads CASSLGGGYGYTF. CDR3 DNA sequence: TGTGCCAGCAGCTTAGGAGGGGGCTATGGCTACACCTTC.

This rearrangement joins TRBV14 to TRBJ2-3; 13 bases map to TRBD2. Looked up from germline, CDR1 is SGHDN and CDR2 is FVKESK. Trimming cost V 1 base and J 0 bases; bases outside gene matches: 7. The CDR3 loop spans 19 amino acids. Here the CDR3 reads CASSQGLAGGSVSTDTQYF. The CDR3 nucleotides are TGTGCCAGCAGCCAAGGACTAGCGGGAGGATCGGTTAGCACAGATACGCAGTATTTT.

This clonotype turned up a few times. This chain uses TRBV27 with TRBJ1-3; TRBD1 matches 7 bases. The germline V gene has CDR1 MNHEY and CDR2 SMNVEV (reference sequence). CDR3 length: 17 residues. V shed 3 bases and J 2 bases; nucleotides not matched to a gene: 10. CDR3 in DNA: TGTGCCAGCAGTTTCCCTGACAGGGATAGTCCTGGAAACACCATATATTTT. Translated, it gives CASSFPDRDSPGNTIYF.

Judged by abundance, this clonotype is medium-sized. The chain employs TRBV19 and TRBJ2-1; D remains unclear. The CDR3 is 12 residues long. Germline CDR1 is LNHDA and CDR2 is SQIVND (reference sequence). V lost 1 base to trimming and J lost 9 bases, with 7 bases between them. Here the CDR3 DNA reads TGTGCCAGTAGTATAGGGGTCGGTGAGCAGTTCTTC. It yields the protein CASSIGVGEQFF.

This clonotype was seen a handful of times. The chain has TRBV27 and TRBJ2-7; TRBD1 aligns across 9 bases. There are 14 residues in the CDR3. Per the germline V gene, CDR1 is MNHEY and CDR2 is SMNVEV (reference sequence). V was pared by 6 bases and J by 3 bases, with 6 bases of the junction left unmatched. CDR3 sequence: CASRFGTGIYEQYF. DNA for the CDR3: TGTGCCAGCAGGTTTGGGACAGGGATCTACGAGCAGTACTTC.

The chain links TRBV27 to TRBJ1-1, with TRBD1 matching 10 bases. The CDR3 sequence is 14 residues long. The V gene's germline CDR1 is MNHEY and CDR2 SMNVEV (reference sequence). With V trimmed by 5 bases and J by 3 bases, 3 bases remained unmatched. CDR3 in DNA: TGTGCCAGCAGTCCGACAGGGGGCCACACTGAAGCTTTCTTT. Encoded protein: CASSPTGGHTEAFF.

About this clonotype: This may come from a read error, since a much larger clone is one base off. CDR3 sequence: CASRFASHRGTDTQYF. The DNA for the CDR3 is TGTGCCAGCAGATTCGCCTCTCACCGGGGGACAGATACGCAGTATTTT. The chain combines TRBV12-3 or TRBV12-4 with TRBJ2-3; D may be TRBD2 (6 bases). This CDR3 is built from 16 residues. Deletions cut 6 bases from V and 3 bases from J, with 19 bases between.

The V gene is TRBV18, the J gene TRBJ1-6; 7 nucleotides match TRBD1. The CDR3 length is 14 residues. V dropped 2 bases and J dropped 9; count of bases not matched to a gene: 4. Germline V gives CDR1 KGHSH, CDR2 LQKENI. The DNA of the CDR3 is TGTGCCAGCTCACCAGACAGGGTCACTTCACCCCTCCACTTT. Protein sequence: CASSPDRVTSPLHF.

This clonotype rates as medium-sized. The CDR3 coding sequence is TGTGCCAGTAGTATTATGTCGTGGAACAGGGGGAACACCGGGGAGCTGTTTTTT. This translates into CASSIMSWNRGNTGELFF. The chain couples TRBV19 to TRBJ2-2; 7 bases agree with TRBD1. J gave up 1 base and V 3 bases, and 11 bases lay outside the gene matches. Germline V lookup: CDR1 LNHDA, CDR2 SQIVND (reference sequence). This CDR3 region has 18 residues.

This clonotype was detected many times. The rearrangement joins TRBV27 to TRBJ2-6; possibly TRBD1 or TRBD2 for D (5 bases each). The V and J ends lost 5 bases and 0 bases respectively, with 17 bases between them. From germline, CDR1 is MNHEY and CDR2 SMNVEV (reference sequence). This CDR3 region has 18 residues. The CDR3 DNA reads TGTGCCAGCAGTCGAGCCGGGACCTCGTTCTCTGGGGCCAACGTCCTGACTTTC. The encoded protein is CASSRAGTSFSGANVLTF.

The CDR3 is CASSKDEDGAGGTGREMNTEAFF. The CDR3 DNA reads TGTGCCAGCAGCAAAGACGAAGATGGAGCAGGGGGGACAGGGAGGGAAATGAACACTGAAGCTTTCTTT. The chain is built from TRBV21-1 and TRBJ1-1; the D call of TRBD1 is as the table states it, not checked on the DNA. TRBV21-1 counts as a pseudogene. This CDR3 is 23 amino acids long.

Details on this clonotype: Being one base from a much bigger clone, this may be a read error. The chain employs TRBV6-5 and TRBJ2-2, with D unclear. Germline V gene sequence: CDR1 MNHEY, CDR2 SVGAGI. The CDR3 runs 14 residues. With 11 bases removed from V and 3 bases from J, the gap between germline ends came to 16 bases. The CDR3 nucleotides read TGTGCCGCCTCAGGACGAACGGACACCGGGGAGCTGTTTTTT. Encoded protein: CAASGRTDTGELFF.

This clonotype came up once. The chain combines TRBV20-1 with TRBJ2-5; weak D call: TRBD1 (5 bases). This CDR3 spans 13 amino acids. Trimming stripped 1 base from V and 5 bases from J, with 11 bases between. CDR1 and CDR2 from the germline V gene are DFQATT and SNEGSKA (reference sequence). The CDR3 region is CSARVAGRETQYF. Written as DNA, the CDR3 is TGCAGTGCTAGAGTGGCAGGGCGGGAGACCCAGTACTTC.

This chain connects TRBV11-2 to TRBJ2-5; 7 nucleotides line up with TRBD2. The ends lost 3 bases at V and 4 bases at J; junction bases unmatched: 5. Per germline, CDR1 SGHAT and CDR2 FQNNGV. CDR3 length: 14 amino acids. The CDR3 loop reads CASSFGGSSETQYF. CDR3 bases: TGTGCCAGCAGCTTTGGCGGGAGTTCAGAGACCCAGTACTTC.

The chain joins TRBV5-4 to TRBJ2-1, with TRBD1 matching 12 bases. Germline CDR1 and CDR2: SGHNT and YYREEE (reference sequence). CDR3 length: 16 residues. V was pared by 3 bases and J by 8 bases, with 9 bases of the junction left unmatched. CDR3 region: CASSSGGQGAFDEQFF. The DNA for the CDR3 is TGTGCCAGCAGCTCCGGGGGACAGGGGGCGTTCGATGAGCAGTTCTTC.

This clonotype ranks as medium-sized. The V and J genes are TRBV6-6 and TRBJ2-2; tentative D call: TRBD2 (5 bases). V dropped 6 bases and J dropped 8 bases, with 13 bases sitting between them. CDR1 is MNHNY and CDR2 is SVGAGI in the germline V gene (reference sequence). The CDR3 totals 13 residues. CDR3 DNA: TGTGCCAGCAGGACTATCCCCGGGGGGGAGCTGTTTTTT. Its protein product is CASRTIPGGELFF.

Points on this clonotype: This CDR3 fails to terminate in the conserved phenylalanine or tryptophan, so it likely reflects a read error. This chain joins TRBV27 and TRBJ1-5; maybe TRBD1 (5 bases). The germline V gene has CDR1 MNHEY and CDR2 SMNVEV (reference sequence). Between the trimmed V and J ends, which lost 11 bases and 4 bases, there was a span of 9 bases. This CDR3 has 11 residues. The CDR3 bases are TGTGCCGTGGGGGGGAATCAGCCCCAGCATTCT. Amino acids: CAVGGNQPQHS.

This clonotype qualifies as medium-sized (0.01 to 0.1%). The rearrangement joins TRBV6-5 to TRBJ2-5; D unclear. The CDR3 is 16 residues long. With 2 bases removed from V and 7 bases from J, the gap between germline ends came to 20 bases. Germline V gives CDR1 MNHEY, CDR2 SVGAGI. The CDR3 loop reads CASSYGRGRGLGTQYF. CDR3 sequence (DNA): TGTGCCAGCAGTTACGGGCGCGGAAGAGGTCTTGGGACCCAGTACTTC.

The chain recombines TRBV7-9 with TRBJ2-7; D uncertain. The CDR3 loop spans 13 amino acids. The germline V gene has CDR1 SEHNR and CDR2 FQNEAQ (reference sequence). The V and J ends lost 5 bases and 3 bases respectively, with 11 bases between them. CDR3 sequence: CASSPSPGYEQYF. The CDR3 DNA follows: TGTGCCAGCAGCCCATCCCCAGGCTACGAGCAGTACTTC.

Concerning this clonotype: Germline and junction disagree at one end, which may indicate a read error. The chain employs TRBV11-3 and TRBJ2-3, with D perhaps matching TRBD1 or TRBD2 (5 bases each). This CDR3 has 12 amino acids. CDR1 and CDR2 (germline): SGHNT, YENEEA. CDR3 in DNA: TGCGCCAGCAGCCTCGGGACCCCCGAGCAGTATTTT. This encodes CASSLGTPEQYF.